This record covers a single T cell receptor (beta chain). What it binds is not known. Time point given: persistent/refractory GD, antithyroid drugs over 5 years with positive TRAb. From PBMCs, RNA was extracted and then used to make the TCR library. This sample was included in a study of regulatory T cells in long-lasting Graves disease. Turning to the study itself: The definition of persistent Graves' disease was over 5 years of antithyroid drugs with positive TSH receptor antibodies.

The V gene lost 2 bases and the J gene lost 1 base, with 11 bases spanning the gap. The germline V gene has CDR1 ENHRY and CDR2 SYGVKD. The CDR3 loop spans 16 amino acids. General observations from the study: The study found lower TCR diversity in persistent Graves' patients than in newly diagnosed ones.

Through Arm-PCR of CDR3 regions and iRepertoire HTBI primers, TCR beta libraries were built. In the original processing: From all samples, identification returned over 11 TRBJ and 60 to 80 TRBV segments. TCRdb reprocessed the multiplex PCR reads with MiXCR, giving one entry per CDR3 protein. None of the V and J calls come from the authors' own analysis; TCRdb made them. The sample lists around 460,000 distinct CDR3 sequences; less than 25% were seen once. The V and J genes are TRBV10-3 and TRBJ2-2; D is ambiguous. The clonotype comes from a female donor with Graves disease. Material: peripheral blood mononuclear cells (PBMCs), obtained when the disease was refractory, from a patient treated with antithyroid drugs. CDR3 residues: CAISELGEENTGELFF. CDR3 bases: TGTGCCATCAGTGAGCTGGGTGAGGAGAACACCGGGGAGCTGTTTTTT.